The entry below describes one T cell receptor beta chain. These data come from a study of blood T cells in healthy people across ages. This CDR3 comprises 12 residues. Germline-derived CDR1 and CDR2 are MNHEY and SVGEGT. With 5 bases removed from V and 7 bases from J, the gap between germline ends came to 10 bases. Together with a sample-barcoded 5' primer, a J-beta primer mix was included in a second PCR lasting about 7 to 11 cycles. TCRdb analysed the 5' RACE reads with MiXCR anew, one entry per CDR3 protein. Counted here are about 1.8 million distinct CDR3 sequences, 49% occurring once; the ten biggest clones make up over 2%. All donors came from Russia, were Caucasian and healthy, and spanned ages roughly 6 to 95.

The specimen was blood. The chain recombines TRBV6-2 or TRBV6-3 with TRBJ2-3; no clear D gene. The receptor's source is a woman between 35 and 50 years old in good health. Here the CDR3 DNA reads TGTGCCAGCAGTCAGTCAGCGAATACGCAGTATTTT. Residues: CASSQSANTQYF.